This T cell receptor beta chain was found in a study of blood T cell repertoires in COVID-19. Study as a whole: Collection of acute and convalescent COVID-19 samples took place in the United States, Italy and Spain. In each case, the material was cDNA or gDNA derived from T cells, B-cell-depleted T cells, or PBMCs.

The authors' processing: The assay estimated nucleated cells by amplifying reference gene primers. The repertoire was sequenced with immunoSEQ multiplex PCR; TCRdb's copy has only in-frame clones and lacks some. The DNA gave D and trimming, while V, J and clone size come from that table. The sample carries roughly 150,000 clones, approximately 83% recorded once. The CDR3 loop spans 15 amino acids. The V gene end was trimmed by 0 bases and the J gene end by 1 base; junction bases not matched to a gene: 3. From germline, CDR1 is SGDLS and CDR2 YYNGEE. The chain has TRBV9 and TRBJ1-1; 7 positions agree with TRBD1. The TCR originated in a woman of 80 years or more with acute or convalescent COVID-19. The sample taken for sequencing was peripheral blood. The CDR3 nucleotides are TGTGCCAGCAGCGTAGCTCCAGGGGGGAACACTGAAGCTTTCTTT. Its translation: CASSVAPGGNTEAFF.